These 20 T cell receptor beta chains came from one sample sequenced in a study of T cells in Graves' hyperthyroidism and ophthalmopathy. TCR beta CDR3 regions were amplified from RNA transcripts. First-round RT-PCR with HTBI primers amplified the TCR CDR3 region. A single record per CDR3 protein comes from TCRdb applying MiXCR to the multiplex PCR reads. The sample lists some 490,000 distinct CDR3 sequences, 20% to 25% occurring once. Sequenced: blood. The source of these receptors is a woman in her 70s with Graves' ophthalmopathy.

V is TRBV7-2 and J is TRBJ2-3, with a weak D call TRBD1 (5 bases). There are 16 residues in the CDR3. Trimming took off 5 bases at V and 1 base at J, with 16 bases between the two ends. Germline V CDR1 and CDR2: SGHTA, FQGNSA. The CDR3 region is CASSVVPKGGTDTQYF. CDR3 coding DNA: TGTGCCAGCAGCGTAGTACCTAAAGGGGGCACAGATACGCAGTATTTT.

In this sample, this clonotype turned up a few times. This rearrangement joins TRBV20-1 to TRBJ2-1; a possible D gene is TRBD1 (6 bases). Trimming stripped 2 bases from V and 0 bases from J, with 11 bases between. CDR3 length equals 15 residues. CDR1 DFQATT and CDR2 SNEGSKA come from the germline V gene (reference sequence). Here the CDR3 DNA reads TGCAGTGCTAGAAAAAGGACAGTCTCCTACAATGAGCAGTTCTTC. It specifies CSARKRTVSYNEQFF.

The chain is built from TRBV11-2 and TRBJ2-2; TRBD1 agrees at 9 bases. V was clipped by 2 bases and J by 3 bases; unmatched bases: 7. The CDR3 has 17 residues. Germline assignment: CDR1 SGHAT and CDR2 FQNNGV. The CDR3 DNA sequence: TGTGCCAGCAGCTTAACCGACCGGGACAGGGACACCGGGGAGCTGTTTTTT. Translated, it gives CASSLTDRDRDTGELFF.

J is TRBJ1-5 and V is TRBV11-2; D remains unclear. Germline CDR1 reads SGHAT; CDR2 reads FQNNGV. Trimming shortened V by 4 bases and J by 3 bases, and 4 bases separated the two germline ends. There are 12 residues in the CDR3. This chain's CDR3 is CASSSYNQPQHF. Here the CDR3 DNA reads TGTGCCAGCAGCTCCTACAATCAGCCCCAGCATTTT. Supplemented by reference TRBV11-2 and TRBJ1-5, the full variable domain reads EAGVAQSPRYKIIEKRQSVAFWCNPISGHATLYWYQQILGQGPKLLIQFQNNGVVDDSQLPKDRFSAERLKGVDSTLKIQPAKLEDSAVYLCASSSYNQPQHFGDGTRLSIL.

This rearrangement joins TRBV19 to TRBJ1-1; 9 bases are a match to TRBD1. Germline trimming cut 5 bases from V and 1 base from J; bases unmatched to any gene: 11. The CDR3 is made up of 17 amino acids. Germline values: CDR1 LNHDA, CDR2 SQIVND (reference sequence). CDR3 sequence (DNA): TGTGCCAGTAGTCCCCGGGACAGGGAGCTCGGGAACACTGAAGCTTTCTTT. Residues: CASSPRDRELGNTEAFF.

There are a few counts of this clonotype. This chain links TRBV7-3 with TRBJ2-3, with TRBD2 matching over 9 bases. Germline values: CDR1 SGHTA, CDR2 FQGTGA. This CDR3 region has 14 residues. V dropped 7 bases and J dropped 4; count of bases not matched to a gene: 6. CDR3 amino acids: CASKAGGPPDTQYF. For the CDR3, the DNA is TGTGCCAGCAAGGCGGGAGGGCCCCCAGATACGCAGTATTTT.

This clonotype was picked up one time. A junction end diverges from the germline sequence, so it may reflect a read error. The genes are TRBV11-2 and TRBJ2-2; no clear D. The CDR3 loop spans 16 amino acids. Germline assignment: CDR1 SGHAT and CDR2 FQNNGV. The CDR3 region is CASSLVLQTYTRELFF. CDR3 DNA sequence: TGTGCCAGCAGCTTAGTCTTACAGACCTACACCAGGGAGCTGTTTTTT. The full variable domain, its missing parts supplied by reference TRBV11-2 and TRBJ2-2, is EAGVAQSPRYKIIEKRQSVAFWCNPISGHATLYWYQQILGQGPKLLIQFQNNGVVDDSQLPKDRFSAERLKGVDSTLKIQPAKLEDSAVYLCASSLVLQTYTRELFFGEGSRLTVL.

This clonotype was counted ten times or more. The chain is built from TRBV20-1 and TRBJ2-3; D is unresolved. Trimming stripped 0 bases from V and 1 base from J, with 14 bases between. The length of the CDR3 is 16 residues. CDR1 DFQATT and CDR2 SNEGSKA come from the germline V gene (reference sequence). The CDR3 coding sequence is TGCAGTGCTAGAGATGGGCAGGTTGGGGGCACAGATACGCAGTATTTT. The encoded protein is CSARDGQVGGTDTQYF.

There are many counts of this clonotype. The rearrangement links TRBV12-3 or TRBV12-4 to TRBJ2-1; the match to TRBD1 covers 8 bases. This CDR3 is built from 15 residues. The junction had 8 bases not matched to a gene; V was cut back by 3 bases and J by 7 bases. CDR3 region: CASSLVQGGGNEQFF. In DNA, the CDR3 is TGTGCCAGCAGTTTGGTACAGGGGGGCGGGAATGAGCAGTTCTTC.

J is TRBJ2-7 and V is TRBV20-1; 7 nucleotides align to TRBD2. Germline lookup yields CDR1 DFQATT and CDR2 SNEGSKA (reference sequence). Trimming took 4 bases from V and 3 from J; bases not matched to a gene: 9. The CDR3 is made up of 14 amino acids. CDR3 sequence reads: CSATQRLAVYEQYF. CDR3 nucleotides: TGCAGTGCTACCCAAAGACTAGCCGTCTACGAGCAGTACTTC.

CDR3 loop: CASSEINRDTGELFF. The CDR3 DNA reads as TGTGCCAGCAGTGAAATTAACAGGGATACCGGGGAGCTGTTTTTT. This chain connects TRBV6-4 to TRBJ2-2; tentatively, D is TRBD1 (6 bases). The CDR3 has 15 residues. V was pared by 3 bases and J by 5 bases, with 13 bases between. The germline V gene encodes CDR1 MRHNA and CDR2 SNTAGT.

The CDR3 loop is CASGSGTLVDEQFF. CDR3 nucleotides: TGTGCCAGTGGCAGCGGGACCCTGGTCGATGAGCAGTTCTTC. The chain combines TRBV19 with TRBJ2-1, with 7 nucleotides matching TRBD2. The V gene end was trimmed by 8 bases and the J gene end by 8 bases; junction bases not matched to a gene: 12. Germline-derived CDR1 and CDR2 are LNHDA and SQIVND (reference sequence). The CDR3 spans 14 residues.

The table lists this clonotype with a few counts. This CDR3 reads CSAPSTLGDTQYF. The CDR3 coding sequence is TGCAGTGCTCCCTCGACCTTGGGAGATACGCAGTATTTT. The chain uses TRBV20-1 and TRBJ2-3; D not resolved. Trimming took 5 bases from V and 5 from J, leaving 14 bases between them. This CDR3 comprises 13 residues. Germline V gene sequence: CDR1 DFQATT, CDR2 SNEGSKA (reference sequence).

The gene calls are TRBV3-1 and TRBJ2-7; tentatively, D is TRBD2 (5 bases). The V gene lost 1 base and the J gene lost 3 bases, with 10 bases spanning the gap. The CDR3 runs to 14 residues. Germline CDR1 LGHDT, CDR2 YNNKEL (reference sequence). The CDR3 sequence is CASSQVGGFYEQYF. The CDR3 coding sequence is TGTGCCAGCAGCCAAGTTGGAGGATTCTACGAGCAGTACTTC.

Here the CDR3 DNA reads TGTGCCAGCAGTCGACAAAGCCCCAATCAGCCCCAGCATTTT. It translates to CASSRQSPNQPQHF. The V call is TRBV12-3 or TRBV12-4, the J call TRBJ1-5, with D hard to call. The CDR3 has 14 residues. Between the trimmed V and J ends, which lost 5 bases and 3 bases, there was a span of 11 bases.

This clonotype occurred a few times. The chain carries TRBV6-1 and TRBJ2-2, with D unclear. The V gene lost 9 bases and the J gene lost 5 bases, with 10 bases spanning the gap. The V gene's germline CDR1 is MNHNS and CDR2 SASEGT. This CDR3 has 12 residues. CDR3 sequence (DNA): TGTGCCAGTACTAAGGAGACCGGGGAGCTGTTTTTT. Its translation: CASTKETGELFF.

V gene TRBV5-1 combines with J gene TRBJ2-7, with 14 bases fitting TRBD2. This CDR3 comprises 17 residues. V trimming: 4 bases; J trimming: 0 bases; junction bases outside the gene matches: 6. Germline CDR1 SGHRS, CDR2 YFSETQ. The DNA of the CDR3 is TGCGCCAGCAGCAGGACTAGCGGGGGGCTCAGCTCCTACGAGCAGTACTTC. Translation: CASSRTSGGLSSYEQYF.

This clonotype showed up many times. The genes are TRBV7-3 and TRBJ2-1; unclear D gene. Germline loops: CDR1 SGHTA, CDR2 FQGTGA. Trimming cost V 5 bases and J 8 bases, with 13 bases left between them. The CDR3 is made up of 13 amino acids. CDR3: CASSPSLVHEQFF. CDR3 nucleotide sequence: TGTGCCAGCAGCCCCTCGTTGGTCCATGAGCAGTTCTTC.

This clonotype was counted a few times. The chain links TRBV4-1 to TRBJ1-4; D not resolved. There are 16 residues in the CDR3. Germline loops: CDR1 MGHRA, CDR2 YSYEKL. The V and J ends lost 0 bases and 8 bases respectively, with 16 bases between them. CDR3 region: CASSQDLPSAREKLFF. CDR3 sequence (DNA): TGCGCCAGCAGCCAAGACCTACCCTCGGCGAGGGAAAAACTGTTTTTT.

Details on this clonotype: The final CDR3 position lacks the conserved phenylalanine or tryptophan, pointing to a likely read error. This chain uses TRBV6-1 with TRBJ1-2; D is unclear. The CDR3 is 15 residues long. V lost 3 bases to trimming and J lost 0 bases, with 11 bases between them. The V gene's germline CDR1 is MNHNS and CDR2 SASEGT. Here the CDR3 DNA reads TGTGCCAGCAGTGAGGATACGGGATCTAACTATGGCTACACCCTC. Protein sequence: CASSEDTGSNYGYTL.